These 24 T cell receptor beta chains came from one sample sequenced in a study of blood T cell repertoires in COVID-19. TCRdb's table, derived via immunoSEQ multiplex PCR, lists solely in-frame clones and lacks some. The table has a few hundred thousand clones, around 90% seen once. The sample was PBMCs or T cells enriched from blood (not recorded which). The receptors derive from a young man who had been exposed to COVID-19.

This chain joins TRBV3-1 (or the pseudogene TRBV3-2) and TRBJ2-1, with 7 bases identical to TRBD2. Germline V CDR1 and CDR2: LGHDT, YNNKEL (reference sequence). The CDR3 length is 16 residues. V lost 3 bases to trimming and J lost 2 bases; unmatched junction nucleotides: 7. CDR3 in DNA: TGTGCCAGCAGCCAGGGGAGGGAAGAGACCTACAATGAGCAGTTCTTC. Amino acids: CASSQGREETYNEQFF.

This clone has a handful of counts. The CDR3 DNA reads as TGTGCCAGCAGCCAAGATGGGGGGGCGAGAACCGGGGAGCTGTTTTTT. Translated: CASSQDGGARTGELFF. The chain links TRBV4-2 to TRBJ2-2; tentatively, D is TRBD2 (7 bases). Between the trimmed V and J ends, which lost 0 bases and 5 bases, there was a span of 13 bases. CDR1 LGHNA and CDR2 YNFKEQ come from the germline V gene. The CDR3 length is 16 residues.

The chain employs TRBV7-9 and TRBJ2-2; 7 bases are a match to TRBD1. The trim removed 1 base at V and 1 base at J, leaving 3 bases unmatched. Per the germline V gene, CDR1 is SEHNR and CDR2 is FQNEAQ (reference sequence). The CDR3 contains 16 residues. The CDR3 sequence is CASSLGSGGNTGELFF. CDR3 nucleotides: TGTGCCAGCAGCTTAGGTTCAGGGGGGAACACCGGGGAGCTGTTTTTT.

V is TRBV19 and J is TRBJ2-7; 8 nucleotides match TRBD1. CDR3 length equals 16 residues. V lost 3 bases, J lost 2 bases, and 9 bases stayed unmatched. Germline values: CDR1 LNHDA, CDR2 SQIVND (reference sequence). DNA for the CDR3: TGTGCCAGTAGTATTCTCCCAGGACAGGGAGCCTACGAGCAGTACTTC. Protein: CASSILPGQGAYEQYF.

J is TRBJ1-2 and V is TRBV4-2; D perhaps matches TRBD1 (6 bases). This CDR3 is 16 amino acids long. Germline CDR1 reads LGHNA; CDR2 reads YNFKEQ. The germline V and J ends were trimmed by 2 bases and 4 bases, with 17 bases remaining between them. CDR3: CASSQLKGQHIYGYTF. The CDR3 DNA reads TGTGCCAGCAGCCAACTGAAGGGACAACACATCTATGGCTACACCTTC.

This chain uses TRBV28 with TRBJ1-1; D gene uncertain. This CDR3 region has 13 residues. V shed 8 bases and J shed 3 bases, with 13 bases lying between them. Germline V gene data show CDR1 as MDHEN and CDR2 as SYDVKM. CDR3 DNA sequence: TGTGCCAGCTTTAGTATAGAACACACTGAAGCTTTCTTT. The encoded protein is CASFSIEHTEAFF.

This clone occurred a few times. CDR3 DNA sequence: TGTGCCAGAAGCAAAGACGGGAATCAGCCCCAGCATTTT. This sequence encodes CARSKDGNQPQHF. The genes are TRBV5-3 and TRBJ1-5; no firm D call. TRBV5-3 is given ORF status, its function remaining uncertain. The CDR3 consists of 13 residues. Trimming removed 4 bases at V and 4 bases at J, with 9 bases between.

The chain is built from TRBV12-3 or TRBV12-4 and TRBJ1-4; a possible D gene is TRBD1 (6 bases). The CDR3 covers 13 residues. V lost 4 bases to trimming and J lost 7 bases, with 10 bases between them. The CDR3, as DNA: TGTGCCAGCAGTTGGACAGTGGGTGAAAAACTGTTTTTT. Protein: CASSWTVGEKLFF.

The gene calls are TRBV29-1 and TRBJ1-2; D not resolved. The ends were cut back, 2 bases at V and 4 bases at J, with 14 bases in the middle. The CDR3 sequence is 14 residues long. CDR1 SQVTM and CDR2 ANQGSEA come from the germline V gene. The CDR3 region is CSVEPTLGLYGYTF. The CDR3 DNA reads as TGCAGCGTTGAACCTACCCTTGGTCTCTATGGCTACACCTTC.

This clone was observed a single time. This sequence joins TRBV4-3 and TRBJ1-6, with D unresolved. CDR1 and CDR2 from the germline V gene are LGHNA and YSLEER. The CDR3 covers 12 residues. V dropped 9 bases and J dropped 8 bases, with 11 bases sitting between them. CDR3: CARDNSDSPLHF. In DNA form, the CDR3 reads TGCGCCAGAGACAACAGTGATTCACCCCTCCACTTT.

V is TRBV18 and J is TRBJ1-4; TRBD1 agrees at 7 bases. After removal of 4 bases from V and 8 bases from J, the junction contained 13 bases not matched to a gene. The CDR3 sequence is 16 residues long. Germline CDR1 reads KGHSH; CDR2 reads LQKENI. The CDR3 nucleotides read TGTGCCAGCTCACGGCTAGGGGGCGCGGACGGGGAAAAACTGTTTTTT. Protein: CASSRLGGADGEKLFF.

The chain employs TRBV5-4 and TRBJ2-7; 7 bases are shared with TRBD1. The V gene end was trimmed by 10 bases and the J gene end by 7 bases; junction bases not matched to a gene: 17. CDR1 and CDR2 (germline): SGHNT, YYREEE (reference sequence). The CDR3 runs 14 residues. The CDR3 is CAGATGPSSREQYF. In nucleotides, the CDR3 is TGTGCCGGAGCGACAGGGCCCTCCTCTCGTGAGCAGTACTTC.

The chain uses TRBV24-1 and TRBJ2-2; D remains unclear. Germline V CDR1 and CDR2: KGHDR, SFDVKD. The V gene lost 3 bases and the J gene lost 2 bases, with 9 bases spanning the gap. The CDR3 is made up of 15 amino acids. Here the CDR3 DNA reads TGTGCCACCAGTGATACTAACAAAAACACCGGGGAGCTGTTTTTT. Protein: CATSDTNKNTGELFF.

The rearrangement uses TRBV24-1 and TRBJ2-2; 7 bases agree with TRBD1. This CDR3 has 15 amino acids. The V and J ends lost 7 bases and 6 bases, in that order; junction bases with no gene match: 10. Germline V gives CDR1 KGHDR, CDR2 SFDVKD. The DNA of the CDR3 is TGTGCCACCAGCCCGGGGACAGCGCGTTCCGGGGAGCTGTTTTTT. Protein product: CATSPGTARSGELFF.

The V gene is TRBV9, the J gene TRBJ1-1; D is ambiguous. This CDR3 has 16 amino acids. CDR1 and CDR2 (germline): SGDLS, YYNGEE. V lost 2 bases and J 0 bases, leaving 14 bases between the germline ends. The CDR3 loop is CASSVSGSPMNTEAFF. CDR3 DNA: TGTGCCAGCAGCGTTTCCGGGAGCCCCATGAACACTGAAGCTTTCTTT.

The CDR3 DNA reads as TGTGCCAGCAGCTTGCCCCTACCCACAGATACGCAGTATTTT. Amino acid sequence: CASSLPLPTDTQYF. The V and J genes are TRBV5-6 and TRBJ2-3; D is undetermined. V was pared by 1 base and J by 2 bases, with 8 bases between. CDR1 SGHDT and CDR2 YYEEEE come from the germline V gene. This CDR3 spans 14 amino acids.

The V call is TRBV27, the J call TRBJ1-6, with TRBD1 identical over 7 bases. This CDR3 region has 15 residues. V lost 2 bases, J lost 4 bases, and 2 bases stayed unmatched. Germline lookup yields CDR1 MNHEY and CDR2 SMNVEV (reference sequence). CDR3 nucleotides: TGTGCCAGCAGTTTAAAGGGGGCGTATAATTCACCCCTCCACTTT. This translates into CASSLKGAYNSPLHF.

The V call is TRBV18, the J call TRBJ1-1, with 7 bases lining up with TRBD1. CDR1 and CDR2 from the germline V gene are KGHSH and LQKENI. Trimming cost V 6 bases and J 5 bases; bases outside gene matches: 6. This CDR3 region has 13 residues. As DNA, the CDR3 is TGTGCCAGCTCCCAAGACAGGGAGACTGAAGCTTTCTTT. As protein: CASSQDRETEAFF.

V gene TRBV6-5 combines with J gene TRBJ2-2; the match to TRBD1 covers 7 bases. The trim removed 7 bases at V and 0 bases at J, leaving 5 bases unmatched. This CDR3 comprises 15 residues. CDR1 and CDR2 (germline): MNHEY, SVGAGI. CDR3 in amino acids: CASKRDRANTGELFF. The CDR3 DNA sequence: TGTGCCAGCAAGAGAGACAGGGCGAACACCGGGGAGCTGTTTTTT.

The V and J genes are TRBV10-3 and TRBJ1-2; TRBD1 is a possible D gene (5 bases). The V end lost 0 bases, the J end lost 0 bases, and 17 bases lay between the germline ends. In germline, CDR1 is ENHRY, CDR2 SYGVKD. The CDR3 sequence is 18 residues long. As DNA, the CDR3 is TGTGCCATCAGTGAGTCGGCCCGGGGGAGGGGAACTAACTATGGCTACACCTTC. This gives the protein CAISESARGRGTNYGYTF.

V is TRBV27 and J is TRBJ1-5, with D uncertain. This CDR3 comprises 14 residues. Looked up from germline, CDR1 is MNHEY and CDR2 is SMNVEV (reference sequence). The V and J ends lost 7 bases and 2 bases respectively, with 12 bases between them. This chain's CDR3 is CASKEENGNQPQHF. The CDR3 region has the DNA TGTGCCAGCAAGGAGGAGAACGGCAATCAGCCCCAGCATTTT.

This chain joins TRBV18 and TRBJ1-3, with D tentatively TRBD1 (6 bases). V was shortened by 4 bases and J by 0 bases, with 16 bases between the two germline ends. This CDR3 is built from 17 residues. Germline V lookup: CDR1 KGHSH, CDR2 LQKENI. The CDR3 loop reads CASSLIPGGVSGNTIYF. The DNA of the CDR3 is TGTGCCAGCTCACTAATCCCGGGGGGCGTCTCTGGAAACACCATATATTTT.

The rearrangement joins TRBV5-6 to TRBJ2-7; possible D gene TRBD1, 6 bases. CDR3 size: 12 residues. Germline V gene lookup returns CDR1 SGHDT and CDR2 YYEEEE. The V and J ends lost 4 bases and 5 bases respectively, with 10 bases between them. CDR3 loop: CASSGGLDEQYF. CDR3 DNA: TGTGCCAGCAGCGGGGGCCTCGACGAGCAGTACTTC.

This chain joins TRBV7-3 and TRBJ2-1, with D possibly TRBD1 on 6 matching bases. V lost 1 base and J 9 bases, leaving 31 bases between the germline ends. From germline, CDR1 is SGHTA and CDR2 FQGTGA. This CDR3 region has 20 residues. This chain's CDR3 is CASSLRGPAVELSRPVEQFF. The CDR3 DNA reads as TGTGCCAGCAGCTTAAGGGGGCCTGCGGTAGAACTATCTCGGCCGGTTGAGCAGTTCTTC.